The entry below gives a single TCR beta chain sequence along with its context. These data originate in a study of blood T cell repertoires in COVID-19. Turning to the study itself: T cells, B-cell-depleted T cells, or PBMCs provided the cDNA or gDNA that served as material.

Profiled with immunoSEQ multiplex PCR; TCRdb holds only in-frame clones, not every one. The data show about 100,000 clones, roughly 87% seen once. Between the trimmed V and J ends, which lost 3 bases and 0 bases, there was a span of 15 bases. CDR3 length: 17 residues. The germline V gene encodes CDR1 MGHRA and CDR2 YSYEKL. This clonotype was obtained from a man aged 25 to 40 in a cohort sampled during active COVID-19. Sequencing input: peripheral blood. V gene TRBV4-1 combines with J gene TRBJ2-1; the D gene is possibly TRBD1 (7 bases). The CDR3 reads CASSQGRQGGSYNEQFF. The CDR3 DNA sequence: TGCGCCAGCAGCCAGGGCCGACAGGGAGGCTCCTACAATGAGCAGTTCTTC.